This TCR beta chain was recovered during a study of long-term antiretroviral therapy in people with HIV. Whole-study context: Some samples came about a decade before the 2015 immediate-ART recommendation, and these were the earliest.

This clone was recorded once. This was the immunoSEQ v3.0 assay at survey level. The table came from immunoSEQ multiplex PCR; TCRdb's copy has only in-frame clones and leaves some out. The table lists 37,000 or so clones, approximately 80% of them singletons. Every specimen provided 1-10 million cryopreserved PBMC before DNA extraction took place. Sequences were derived from unsorted PBMCs, sampled 3.4 years after starting antiretroviral therapy. The clonotype comes from a man aged 30 to 39 with HIV.

Here the CDR3 reads CASSFGLASNYEQYF. In DNA form, the CDR3 reads TGTGCCAGCAGTTTCGGGCTAGCTTCCAACTACGAGCAGTACTTC. The V gene is TRBV28, the J gene TRBJ2-7; a weak D match, TRBD2 (5 bases). There are 15 residues in the CDR3. Germline V gene sequence: CDR1 MDHEN, CDR2 SYDVKM. The V gene lost 3 bases and the J gene lost 3 bases, with 15 bases spanning the gap.